These T cell receptor beta chains were read from a single sample in a study of T cell clones after liver transplantation. Using immunoSEQ multiplex PCR, the repertoire was profiled, and TCRdb retains in-frame clones only, with some absent. Of around 76,000 clones in the sample, about 80% were seen once. The sequences come from CD4+ T cells from blood, collected 12 months after liver transplant. The receptors originated from a human patient who received a liver transplant. Part of the T cells may come from the graft donor. Each CDR3 is given with its conserved first and last residue. The D gene is left open where the match is weak. Size is stated for part of the rows, as once, few or many counts, or as a class when the clone is expanded.

len,v_gene,d_gene,abundance,j_gene,CDR3nt,CDR3aa
18,TRBV18,.,.,TRBJ2-7,TGTGCCAGCTCACCACCGGGGAGGGGCAAGGGGGCAAGCTACGAGCAGTACTTC,CASSPPGRGKGASYEQYF
14,TRBV5-4,TRBD1,.,TRBJ1-4,TGTGCCAGCAGCCTGGACAGGGTTGATGAAAAACTGTTTTTT,CASSLDRVDEKLFF
12,TRBV10-3,.,.,TRBJ2-7,TGTGCCATCCGAGGTGAGGGGTACGAGCAGTACTTC,CAIRGEGYEQYF
14,TRBV5-1,.,few,TRBJ1-2,TGCGCCAGCAGCTCTCCGGGATCGTTCCATGGCTACACCTTC,CASSSPGSFHGYTF
17,TRBV5-1,TRBD2,.,TRBJ2-1,TGCGCCAGCAGTCAGCCGGGAGGGCTAGTATCCTACAATGAGCAGTTCTTC,CASSQPGGLVSYNEQFF
17,TRBV2,TRBD2,.,TRBJ2-2,TGTGCCAGCAGGGGACCGAGCGGGAGGGCCCCCACCGGGGAGCTGTTTTTT,CASRGPSGRAPTGELFF
10,TRBV28,.,.,TRBJ2-1,TGTGCCAGCATAGGTAATGAGCAGTTCTTC,CASIGNEQFF
17,TRBV11-2,TRBD2,.,TRBJ2-5,TGTGCCAGCAGCATCGGACTAGCGGGAGGGCCCGGAGAGACCCAGTACTTC,CASSIGLAGGPGETQYF
13,TRBV29-1,.,.,TRBJ2-1,TGCAGCGTTGTTAAAGGCTTCTACAATGAGCAGTTCTTC,CSVVKGFYNEQFF
14,TRBV19,TRBD1,.,TRBJ1-2,TGTGCCAGTACCAGCCCCAACAGGGGCTATGGCTACACCTTC,CASTSPNRGYGYTF
20,TRBV27,TRBD2,.,TRBJ2-4,TGTGCCAGCAGTCTAGGGATAGTGGCTAGCGGGAGTTTGGTAAAGAACATTCAGTACTTC,CASSLGIVASGSLVKNIQYF
14,TRBV9,.,.,TRBJ2-3,TGTGCCAGCAGCGGGCCTCAGGGCACAGATACGCAGTATTTT,CASSGPQGTDTQYF
15,TRBV30,.,medium-sized,TRBJ1-1,TGTGCCTGGAGTGTAGATTCTCGACATAACACTGAAGCTTTCTTT,CAWSVDSRHNTEAFF
14,TRBV5-1,.,.,TRBJ1-1,TGCGCCAGCAGCTTGGACGGGCGGAACACTGAAGCTTTCTTT,CASSLDGRNTEAFF
12,TRBV19,.,once,TRBJ2-7,TGTGCCAGTAGTATAGGTGGGCAAAAGCAGTACTTC,CASSIGGQKQYF
13,TRBV6-1,.,.,TRBJ1-1,TGTGCCAGCAGTGAAGACAGATCCACTGAAGCTTTCTTT,CASSEDRSTEAFF
13,TRBV29-1,.,once,TRBJ2-5,TGCAGCGTTCAGAAGGGGACCAGGGGGACCCAGTACTTC,CSVQKGTRGTQYF
13,TRBV5-5,.,.,TRBJ1-1,TGTGCCAGCAGCTTCGGGGGGAACACTGAAGCTTTCTTT,CASSFGGNTEAFF
14,TRBV6-5,.,once,TRBJ1-5,TGTGCCAGCAGTTACCTGATGGACCGGGGGCCCCAGCATTTT,CASSYLMDRGPQHF
18,TRBV27,TRBD1,.,TRBJ1-5,TGTGCCAGCAGTTTATCCGCGGGGGGACAGGGCTTCAATCAGCCCCAGCATTTT,CASSLSAGGQGFNQPQHF
15,TRBV9,.,.,TRBJ2-6,TGTGCCAGCAGCGTACAAGGGTCAGGGGCCAACGTCCTGACTTTC,CASSVQGSGANVLTF
14,TRBV18,.,.,TRBJ2-1,TGTGCCAGCTCACTTTCTGGGGAATACAATGAGCAGTTCTTC,CASSLSGEYNEQFF
14,TRBV29-1,TRBD2,.,TRBJ2-1,TGCAGCGTTGGCGGCGGGAGCTTCTACAATGAGCAGTTCTTC,CSVGGGSFYNEQFF